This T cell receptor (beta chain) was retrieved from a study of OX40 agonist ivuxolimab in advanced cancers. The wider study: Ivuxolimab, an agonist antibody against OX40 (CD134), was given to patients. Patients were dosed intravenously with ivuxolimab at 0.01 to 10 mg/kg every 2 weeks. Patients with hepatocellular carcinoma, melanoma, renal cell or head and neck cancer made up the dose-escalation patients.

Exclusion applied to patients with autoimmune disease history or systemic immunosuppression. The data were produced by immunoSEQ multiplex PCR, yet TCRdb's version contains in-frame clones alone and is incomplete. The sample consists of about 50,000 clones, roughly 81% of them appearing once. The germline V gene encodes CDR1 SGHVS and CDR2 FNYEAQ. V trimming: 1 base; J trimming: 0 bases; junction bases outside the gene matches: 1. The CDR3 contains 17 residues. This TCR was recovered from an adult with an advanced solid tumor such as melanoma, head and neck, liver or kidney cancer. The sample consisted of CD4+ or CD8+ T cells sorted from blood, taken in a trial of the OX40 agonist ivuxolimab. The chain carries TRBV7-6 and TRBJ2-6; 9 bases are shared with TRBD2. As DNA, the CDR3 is TGTGCCAGCAGCTTAGATAGCGGGAGCTCTGGGGCCAACGTCCTGACTTTC. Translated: CASSLDSGSSGANVLTF.